A single sample is the source of the 13 T cell receptor delta chains below, sequenced in a study of γδ T cells in repeated Plasmodium falciparum infection. Bulk repertoires came from Vgamma9/Vdelta2+ or Vdelta2-negative gammadelta T cells flow-sorted from PBMC. TCRdb reanalyzed the multiplex PCR reads using CATT. Among tens of thousands of delta-chain clones listed, approximately 1.4% were seen once. Sequencing input: gamma-delta T cells from blood. The source of these receptors is a pool of human donors (malaria-infected and uninfected, not separated).

As for this clone: TCRdb assigns this DNA the protein of a much larger clone, which departs from its translation at residue 14; this likely reflects a read error, and the protein shown comes from translating the DNA. No call exists for the J gene, whereas the V gene is TRDV1; the DNA was not compared with TRDD3, the D call given in the table. CDR1 TSWWSYY and CDR2 QGS come from the germline V gene. The CDR3 totals 16 residues. CDR3 residues: CALGELGRTATDKPIF. CDR3 bases: TGTGCTCTTGGGGAATTGGGCCGGACAGCCACCGATAAACCCATCTTT.

This clone was observed a handful of times. TCRdb records a much larger clone's protein for this DNA, with a difference at residue 9 that likely arises from a read error; the protein given is the translation of the DNA. The chain carries TRDV1 and TRDJ1; TRDD3 might be the D (5 bases). Deletions cut 2 bases from V and 0 bases from J, with 28 bases between. There are 21 residues in the CDR3. Germline assignment: CDR1 TSWWSYY and CDR2 QGS. The CDR3 region is CALGECHLNRGGYGYTDKLIF. In DNA, the CDR3 is TGTGCTCTTGGGGAATGCCACCTAAACCGCGGGGGGTACGGGTACACCGATAAACTCATCTTT.

This clone was seen only a few times. The protein TCRdb gives is from a much larger clone and does not agree with this DNA's translation at residue 16, likely a read error; the protein shown here comes from the DNA. CDR3 nucleotide sequence: TGTGCTCTTGGGGGTTCGTTCCACGGGGGATACGGGGCCGATAAACCCATCTTT. Its translation: CALGGSFHGGYGADKPIF. The chain employs TRDV1 and TRDJ1; TRDD3 matches at 10 bases. The CDR3 runs 18 residues. Germline V gene lookup returns CDR1 TSWWSYY and CDR2 QGS.

The table lists this clone with a few counts. TCRdb's protein for this DNA is that of a much larger clone and differs from the translation at residue 6, likely a read error; the protein shown is the DNA translation. The V call is TRDV2, the J call TRDJ1; tentatively, D is TRDD3 (6 bases). From germline, CDR1 is GEAIGNYY and CDR2 EKD. V was cut by 0 bases and J by 2 bases, with 21 bases left in between. The CDR3 contains 18 residues. Written as DNA, the CDR3 is TGTGCCTGTGACACCATTTCTCCAAGAGATACGGGGACCGATAAACTCATCTTT. Translation gives CACDTISPRDTGTDKLIF.

This clone was detected a few times. TCRdb's protein for this DNA is that of a much larger clone and differs from the translation at residue 11, likely a read error; the protein shown is the DNA translation. The V and J genes are TRDV2 and TRDJ3; the match to TRDD3 covers 10 bases. No J gene was available from TCRdb, and it was assigned here by a germline match of the DNA. The trim removed 0 bases at V and 2 bases at J, leaving 6 bases unmatched. Germline V gives CDR1 GEAIGNYY, CDR2 EKD. This CDR3 region has 19 residues. CDR3 amino acids: CACDTGGYGRPWDTRQMFF. As DNA, the CDR3 is TGTGCCTGTGACACCGGGGGATACGGGCGCCCCTGGGACACCCGACAGATGTTTTTC.

A word on this clone: A far more abundant clone sits one base away, making this likely a read error. The chain joins TRDV1 to TRDJ1, with 8 bases fitting TRDD3. V was clipped by 1 base and J by 7 bases; unmatched bases: 11. CDR1 and CDR2 (germline): TSWWSYY, QGS. The CDR3 is 16 amino acids. The CDR3 nucleotides are TGTGCTCTTGGGGAACGGGCCGGTCTACTGGGGGCTAAACTCATCTTT. It specifies CALGERAGLLGAKLIF.

Details on this clone: This sequence is one base from a far larger clone and is likely a read error. At the DNA level, this CDR3 is encoded by other sequences in the same sample as well. V is TRDV2 and J is TRDJ4; 9 nucleotides match TRDD3. The CDR3 runs to 16 residues. Germline values: CDR1 GEAIGNYY, CDR2 EKD. Germline trimming cut 1 base from V and 0 bases from J; bases unmatched to any gene: 8. Written as DNA, the CDR3 is TGTGCCTGTGACACAGTGGGGGATAGCCTCCCCAGACCCCTGATCTTT. This codes for CACDTVGDSLPRPLIF.

This clone has just a few counts. The protein held in TCRdb is that of a much larger clone and does not match this DNA's translation at residue 5, likely because of a read error; the protein shown is translated from the DNA. The genes are TRDV1 and TRDJ1; the D gene is possibly TRDD3 (6 bases). TCRdb offers no J gene call, so here the DNA was matched to germline to obtain one. Germline CDR1 is TSWWSYY and CDR2 is QGS. The CDR3 has 16 amino acids. The V and J ends lost 5 bases and 8 bases respectively, with 24 bases between them. The CDR3 DNA is TGTGCTCTTGGGAAACACAGGTGGCGGGGATCAGGGAAACTCATCTTT. Protein product: CALGKHRWRGSGKLIF.

On this clone itself: TCRdb's listed protein matches a much larger clone and diverges from this DNA's translation at residue 5, likely through a read error; the protein shown comes from the DNA. The CDR3, as DNA: TGTGCTCTTGGGAAATTGGGCCGGACAGCCACCGATAAACTCATCTTT. It translates to CALGKLGRTATDKLIF. This sequence joins TRDV1 and TRDJ1; D ambiguous. The CDR3 covers 16 residues. V was pared by 5 bases and J by 1 base, with 17 bases between. Germline V CDR1 and CDR2: TSWWSYY, QGS.

As for this clone: The translation of this DNA and the TCRdb protein of a much larger clone differ at residue 17, probably owing to a read error; the protein shown here is translated from the DNA. The chain joins TRDV1 to TRDJ1; TRDD2 might be the D (5 bases). Assignment of the J gene here rests on matching the DNA to germline, because TCRdb gives none. The CDR3 spans 22 residues. Looked up from germline, CDR1 is TSWWSYY and CDR2 is QGS. V was cut by 3 bases and J by 6 bases, with 38 bases left in between. Written as DNA, the CDR3 is TGTGCTCTTGGGGACTACCACCGCCCTACGTACGATTGGACGGGCGCCGCCAATAAACTCATCTTT. Encoded protein: CALGDYHRPTYDWTGAANKLIF.

This clone was detected many times. The V gene is TRDV2, the J gene TRDJ1; 8 bases align to TRDD3. The germline V gene encodes CDR1 GEAIGNYY and CDR2 EKD. With V trimmed by 3 bases and J by 0 bases, 8 bases remained unmatched. The CDR3 is 16 amino acids. DNA of the CDR3: TGTGCCTGTGACGAACTGGGGGGTACTCACACCGATAAACTCATCTTT. It translates to CACDELGGTHTDKLIF.

This clone was seen ten or more times. The chain uses TRDV2 and TRDJ1; 7 bases line up with TRDD3. This CDR3 has 18 amino acids. V was pared by 1 base and J by 0 bases, with 13 bases of the junction left unmatched. Germline values: CDR1 GEAIGNYY, CDR2 EKD. The CDR3 region is CACDTVPGGHENTDKLIF. The DNA of the CDR3 is TGTGCCTGTGACACGGTACCTGGGGGCCATGAGAACACCGATAAACTCATCTTT.

Only a few counts were recorded for this clone. This likely came from a read error, as a far larger clone is one base away. This specimen includes other DNA sequences encoding the same CDR3. The chain joins TRDV1 to TRDJ1, with D perhaps matching TRDD3 (6 bases). TCRdb is silent on the J gene; assignment here came from matching the DNA to germline. Per germline, CDR1 TSWWSYY and CDR2 QGS. V was cut by 4 bases and J by 5 bases, with 14 bases left in between. This CDR3 spans 14 amino acids. The CDR3 nucleotides read TGTGCTCTTGGGGTAGGAGGGATAACTGATAAACTCATCTTT. Its protein is CALGVGGITDKLIF.